The T cell receptor (beta chain) under discussion was sequenced for a study of shared clonotypes between healthy human individuals. The repertoire was sequenced with immunoSEQ multiplex PCR; TCRdb's copy has only in-frame clones and lacks some. The data show approximately 1,500,000 clones, 95% to 99% seen once. Germline V gene sequence: CDR1 GTSNPN, CDR2 SVGIG (reference sequence). V lost 2 bases to trimming and J lost 4 bases, with 6 bases between them. CDR3 length: 12 amino acids. The chain employs TRBV30 and TRBJ1-5; D gene unclear. The sequencing sample was made of naive CD4+ T cells sorted from blood. Subset given: CD45RA+ positively selected. The TCR sequence derives from a young man in good health. CDR3 DNA: TGTGCCTGGAGTAAGAGGAATCAGCCCCAGCATTTT. The encoded protein is CAWSKRNQPQHF.